This T cell receptor beta chain was captured in a study of T cells in localized non-small cell lung cancer. General study results and limits: Owing to sequencing of a solitary tumor region, heterogeneity cannot be discounted. Exceeding tumor, uninvolved adjacent lung had the highest T cell clonality. Appearance in adjacent lung was seen for a median about 59 of the top 100 tumor clones. Greater blood T cell density accompanied longer overall survival.

Germline CDR1 and CDR2: SNHLY and FYNNEI. V was clipped by 8 bases and J by 9 bases; unmatched bases: 8. The CDR3 is made up of 13 amino acids. A word on this clone: Its antigen is currently unknown.

The data were produced by immunoSEQ multiplex PCR, yet TCRdb's version contains in-frame clones alone and is incomplete. Of approximately 31,000 clones listed, roughly 89% were seen once; the top ten hold 2.5% to 3.5%. The clonotype originates from a female donor over 55 with stage I lung adenocarcinoma. This chain links TRBV2 with TRBJ2-7, with 12 positions matching TRBD2. This specimen was peripheral blood, taken before any cancer treatment. The CDR3 DNA reads as TGTGCCAGCGGGACTAGCGGGTCTTATGGGCAGTACTTC. It encodes CASGTSGSYGQYF.